These T cell receptor beta chains were read from a single sample in a study of T cells in Graves' hyperthyroidism and ophthalmopathy. TCRdb independently ran MiXCR on the multiplex PCR reads; one entry per CDR3 protein. The sample shows over 500,000 distinct CDR3 sequences, 46% of them seen only once. The sequencing sample was made of peripheral blood or thyroid tissue (not recorded which). These receptors came from an adult woman with Graves' disease, either hyperthyroidism or ophthalmopathy (not recorded which). Both conserved end residues are part of each CDR3. The order of the fields is V gene, D gene, J gene, clone size, CDR3 protein, CDR3 DNA. The D gene is left open where the match is weak. The size of a clone is reported for some rows only, either as once, few or many, or as a class for expanded clones.

TRBV5-1	.	TRBJ1-3	many	CASSPDRSSGNTIYF	TGCGCCAGCAGCCCGGACAGAAGCTCTGGAAACACCATATATTTT
TRBV4-3	.	TRBJ2-5	many	CASSQRTTETQYF	TGCGCCAGCAGCCAAAGGACTACGGAGACCCAGTACTTC
TRBV29-1	.	TRBJ2-7	.	CSVTMHRVRPSYEQYF	TGCAGCGTGACGATGCACAGGGTCCGACCCTCCTACGAGCAGTACTTC
TRBV10-1	TRBD2	TRBJ2-5	.	CASSPYRGLAGEFQETQYF	TGCGCCAGCAGTCCGTACCGGGGACTAGCGGGAGAGTTCCAAGAGACCCAGTACTTC
TRBV15	TRBD1	TRBJ2-7	once	CATSRARDSHIIHEQYF	TGTGCCACCAGCAGAGCCAGGGACAGCCACATTATCCACGAGCAGTACTTC
TRBV20-1	.	TRBJ2-2	once	CSARVQVGTGELFF	TGCAGTGCTAGAGTGCAGGTTGGGACCGGGGAGCTGTTTTTT
TRBV7-3	.	TRBJ1-6	few	CASRTGNSPLHF	TGTGCCAGCAGGACCGGGAACTCACCCCTCCACTTT
TRBV6-1	.	TRBJ1-4	many	CASSEREDEKLFF	TGTGCCAGCAGTGAACGGGAGGACGAAAAACTGTTTTTT
TRBV7-8	TRBD1	TRBJ1-1	.	CASSLAGTGATEAFF	TGTGCCAGCAGCTTAGCGGGGACAGGGGCGACTGAAGCTTTCTTT
TRBV25-1	.	TRBJ1-2	few	CASHTPSYGYTF	TGTGCCAGCCACACCCCAAGCTATGGCTACACCTTC
TRBV29-1	TRBD1	TRBJ2-7	.	CSPGQASLYEQYF	TGCAGCCCAGGACAGGCCTCGCTCTACGAGCAGTACTTC
TRBV20-1	TRBD2	TRBJ2-5	many	CSARGSGGETQYF	TGCAGTGCTAGGGGCAGCGGGGGTGAGACCCAGTACTTC
TRBV15	TRBD2	TRBJ2-6	.	CATSSGGQSGRSGANVLTF	TGTGCCACCAGCAGTGGGGGGCAGAGCGGGAGATCCGGGGCCAACGTCCTGACTTTC
TRBV6-6	.	TRBJ1-5	.	CASSFPSGANQPQHF	TGTGCCAGCAGTTTCCCGTCGGGGGCGAATCAGCCCCAGCATTTT
TRBV7-2	.	TRBJ2-3	.	CASSFTEADTQYF	TGTGCCAGCAGTTTCACAGAAGCAGATACGCAGTATTTT
TRBV11-2	TRBD2	TRBJ2-5	.	CASSLGNSGRARETQYF	TGTGCCAGCAGCTTGGGGAACAGCGGGAGGGCCAGAGAGACCCAGTACTTC
TRBV29-1	TRBD1	TRBJ1-2	many	CSVVEDGTGDYYGYTF	TGCAGCGTCGTCGAAGACGGGACAGGAGACTACTATGGCTACACCTTC
TRBV10-3	.	TRBJ2-7	few	CAISDRRKSGYEQYF	TGTGCCATCAGTGATCGCCGAAAGTCGGGGTACGAGCAGTACTTC
TRBV5-1	TRBD2	TRBJ2-2	.	CASSRLAGHNTGELFF	TGCGCCAGCAGCCGACTAGCGGGGCACAACACCGGGGAGCTGTTTTTT
TRBV6-1	.	TRBJ1-5	many	CASSGEGVRSSGPQHF	TGTGCCAGCAGTGGGGAAGGGGTTAGGTCTTCGGGGCCCCAGCATTTT
TRBV20-1	TRBD2	TRBJ2-5	.	CSARDFGGGPQETQYF	TGCAGTGCTAGAGATTTTGGCGGGGGGCCCCAAGAGACCCAGTACTTC
TRBV10-3	TRBD1	TRBJ1-1	.	CAISEFDRGGEAFF	TGTGCCATCAGTGAATTCGACAGGGGTGGTGAAGCTTTCTTT
TRBV5-1	TRBD1	TRBJ1-1	once	CASSPRDRGGNTEAFF	TGCGCCAGCAGCCCCCGGGACAGGGGGGGGAACACTGAAGCTTTCTTT
TRBV11-1	TRBD1	TRBJ2-7	few	CASSPDRWSYEQYF	TGTGCCAGCAGCCCGGACAGGTGGAGCTACGAGCAGTACTTC
TRBV29-1	.	TRBJ1-5	.	CSVGTANSNQPQHF	TGCAGCGTTGGAACAGCAAATAGCAATCAGCCCCAGCATTTT
TRBV10-3	.	TRBJ1-1	many	CAISPMTLLNTEAFF	TGTGCCATCAGCCCCATGACTTTATTGAACACTGAAGCTTTCTTT
TRBV29-1	.	TRBJ2-7	few	CSVRVGGSEQYF	TGCAGCGTTAGGGTAGGGGGGTCCGAGCAGTACTTC
TRBV20-1	TRBD1	TRBJ1-6	.	CSATGTGTIRPLHF	TGCAGTGCCACCGGGACAGGCACCATTCGACCCCTCCACTTT
TRBV2	.	TRBJ1-4	.	CASSDGTIVKLFF	TGTGCCAGCAGTGACGGGACAATCGTAAAACTGTTTTTT
TRBV4-3	.	TRBJ1-2	.	CASSQVGGDGYTF	TGCGCCAGCAGCCAAGTAGGAGGGGATGGCTACACCTTC